Below, 28 T cell receptor beta chains from the same sample are listed, as sequenced in a study of cytomegalovirus exposure and HLA in healthy donors. A multiplex PCR was run with 60 Vbeta primers and 13 Jbeta primers. The table came from immunoSEQ multiplex PCR; TCRdb's copy has only in-frame clones and leaves some out. This table has approximately 150,000 clones, roughly 80% appearing once. Material: PBMCs. All receptors derive from a man aged 40-50 years in good health and CMV-seronegative.

This clone has only one observation. The chain uses TRBV5-6 and TRBJ1-5; the D gene is possibly TRBD1 (6 bases). V dropped 3 bases and J dropped 3 bases, with 13 bases sitting between them. This CDR3 is built from 15 residues. Per the germline V gene, CDR1 is SGHDT and CDR2 is YYEEEE. The CDR3 region is CASSSLRDTNQPQHF. CDR3 nucleotides: TGTGCCAGCAGCTCTCTCCGGGACACCAATCAGCCCCAGCATTTT.

V usage is TRBV19 and J usage is TRBJ1-1; D is undetermined. Trimming took 3 bases from V and 0 from J, leaving 8 bases between them. Looked up from germline, CDR1 is LNHDA and CDR2 is SQIVND (reference sequence). The CDR3 length is 14 residues. The chain's CDR3 is CASSITDMNTEAFF. The CDR3, as DNA: TGTGCCAGTAGTATCACAGATATGAACACTGAAGCTTTCTTT.

The chain couples TRBV4-1 to TRBJ2-3; D is unclear. The CDR3 totals 17 residues. Germline values: CDR1 MGHRA, CDR2 YSYEKL. Trimming shortened V by 1 base and J by 0 bases, and 14 bases separated the two germline ends. This CDR3 is CASSQGLARRSTDTQYF. Here the CDR3 DNA reads TGCGCCAGCAGCCAAGGACTCGCCCGACGTAGCACAGATACGCAGTATTTT.

The CDR3 here is CASSPSGVVRGNTEAFF. The CDR3 nucleotides read TGTGCCAGCTCACCATCCGGGGTCGTCAGGGGGAACACTGAAGCTTTCTTT. The chain links TRBV18 to TRBJ1-1, with D possibly matching TRBD1 (6 bases). Germline CDR1 is KGHSH and CDR2 is LQKENI. Trimming took 2 bases from V and 1 from J, leaving 17 bases between them. CDR3 size: 17 residues.

The CDR3 is CASTAFDNLHYGYTF. CDR3 nucleotide sequence: TGTGCCAGTACCGCATTCGACAACCTCCACTATGGCTACACCTTC. J is TRBJ1-2 and V is TRBV19; no clear D gene. V was pared by 7 bases and J by 3 bases, with 18 bases between. CDR1 is LNHDA, CDR2 SQIVND, per germline (reference sequence). The CDR3 length is 15 residues.

This clone was recorded once. The chain combines TRBV9 with TRBJ2-3, with 14 bases identical to TRBD2. The CDR3 contains 15 residues. With V trimmed by 6 bases and J by 3 bases, 3 bases remained unmatched. CDR1 SGDLS and CDR2 YYNGEE come from the germline V gene. CDR3 region: CASTRTSGGTDTQYF. The CDR3 nucleotides read TGTGCCAGCACCCGGACTAGCGGGGGGACAGATACGCAGTATTTT.

V gene TRBV6-5 combines with J gene TRBJ1-4; perhaps TRBD1 as D (6 bases). This CDR3 comprises 15 residues. Germline CDR1 reads MNHEY; CDR2 reads SVGAGI. Trimming took 5 bases from V and 4 from J, leaving 14 bases between them. CDR3 residues: CASSGRTAVNEKLFF. CDR3 bases: TGTGCCAGCAGTGGCCGGACAGCAGTTAATGAAAAACTGTTTTTT.

The V call is TRBV7-8, the J call TRBJ2-3, with TRBD2 identical over 7 bases. Trimming cost V 5 bases and J 4 bases; bases outside gene matches: 6. CDR1 is SGHVS and CDR2 is FQNEAQ in the germline V gene. The CDR3 spans 14 residues. CDR3 residues: CASSTLRGADTQYF. For the CDR3, the DNA is TGTGCCAGCAGCACCCTACGGGGGGCAGATACGCAGTATTTT.

The genes are TRBV5-4 and TRBJ2-5, with D uncertain. The DNA end is more similar to TRBJ2-7, so the J call may be wrong. The CDR3 has 15 residues. In germline, CDR1 is SGHNT, CDR2 YYREEE (reference sequence). In nucleotides, the CDR3 is TGTGCCAGCAGCTTGGATAATCGTCTTCCCTACGAGCAGTACTTC. Protein sequence: CASSLDNRLPYEQYF.

CDR3 region: CASSEDRVREKLFF. CDR3 DNA: TGTGCCAGCAGTGAAGACAGGGTTAGGGAAAAACTGTTTTTT. J is TRBJ1-4 and V is TRBV6-1; perhaps TRBD1 as D (6 bases). V lost 1 base, J lost 8 bases, and 11 bases lay in between. The CDR3 runs to 14 residues. The germline CDR1 and CDR2 sequences are MNHNS and SASEGT.

This clone occurred a few times. This chain links TRBV2 with TRBJ1-1, with 7 bases aligning to TRBD1. The CDR3 loop spans 14 amino acids. Germline V gene sequence: CDR1 SNHLY, CDR2 FYNNEI. Trimming cost V 6 bases and J 6 bases; bases outside gene matches: 10. CDR3 DNA sequence: TGTGCCAGCAGCGCATCCGGGACAGCCGCTGAAGCTTTCTTT. This gives the protein CASSASGTAAEAFF.

The V and J genes are TRBV27 and TRBJ1-5, with 9 bases matching TRBD1. Looked up from germline, CDR1 is MNHEY and CDR2 is SMNVEV (reference sequence). J lost 1 base, V lost 5 bases, and 9 bases had no gene match. CDR3 length equals 17 residues. CDR3 protein: CASSDQQGAPSNQPQHF. In DNA, the CDR3 is TGTGCCAGCAGTGACCAACAGGGGGCGCCGAGCAATCAGCCCCAGCATTTT.

The rearrangement uses TRBV7-3 and TRBJ2-2; D unresolved. Germline values: CDR1 SGHTA, CDR2 FQGTGA. This CDR3 region has 14 residues. V was trimmed by 2 bases and J by 5 bases, leaving 9 bases between them. CDR3: CASSLSLGTGELFF. CDR3 DNA: TGTGCCAGCAGCTTATCCCTCGGGACCGGGGAGCTGTTTTTT.

This clone was recorded at least ten times. The V call is TRBV7-9, the J call TRBJ2-3; TRBD2 aligns across 10 bases. This CDR3 is 17 amino acids long. Trimming took 5 bases from V and 1 from J; bases not matched to a gene: 9. The V gene's germline CDR1 is SEHNR and CDR2 FQNEAQ (reference sequence). CDR3 loop: CASSPGDLAGGTDTQYF. In DNA form, the CDR3 reads TGTGCCAGCAGCCCCGGGGACCTAGCGGGGGGCACAGATACGCAGTATTTT.

The chain carries TRBV7-3 and TRBJ2-2, with D uncertain. V was cut by 6 bases and J by 6 bases, with 8 bases left in between. The CDR3 contains 12 residues. The germline CDR1 and CDR2 sequences are SGHTA and FQGTGA. The CDR3: CASRTAAGELFF. The CDR3 bases are TGTGCCAGCAGAACGGCGGCCGGGGAGCTGTTTTTT.

This clone was counted a few times. The CDR3 nucleotides are TGCGCCAGCAGCCGCTACCGGGACAGGGGGTCGCCCCAGCATTTT. Translating it yields CASSRYRDRGSPQHF. The chain combines TRBV4-1 with TRBJ1-5; 11 bases are shared with TRBD1. The J segment lost 9 bases and the V segment lost 4 bases, leaving 8 bases of the junction unmatched. Germline-derived CDR1 and CDR2 are MGHRA and YSYEKL. This CDR3 contains 15 residues.

The rearrangement links TRBV10-2 to TRBJ2-5, with D uncertain. This CDR3 is 11 amino acids long. The germline V gene encodes CDR1 WSHSY and CDR2 SAAADI. Trimming cost V 2 bases and J 11 bases, with 9 bases left between them. CDR3 in amino acids: CASSEGSGQYF. The CDR3 coding sequence is TGCGCCAGCAGTGAGGGGTCAGGACAGTACTTC.

The V gene is TRBV7-8, the J gene TRBJ2-1; 10 bases are shared with TRBD1. Germline loops: CDR1 SGHVS, CDR2 FQNEAQ. The J segment lost 9 bases and the V segment lost 6 bases, leaving 11 bases of the junction unmatched. This CDR3 comprises 15 residues. CDR3 DNA sequence: TGTGCCAGCAGACAGACCGGGACAGGGGTGACTGAGCAGTTCTTC. It encodes CASRQTGTGVTEQFF.

The V gene is TRBV7-9, the J gene TRBJ1-1, with 8 bases identical to TRBD1. Trimming at V came to 5 bases and at J to 5 bases, leaving 7 bases not matched to a gene. This CDR3 has 14 amino acids. In germline, CDR1 is SEHNR, CDR2 FQNEAQ (reference sequence). CDR3 region: CASSPQGEKTEAFF. CDR3 nucleotides: TGTGCCAGCAGCCCACAGGGGGAGAAGACTGAAGCTTTCTTT.

This clone was counted once. This chain links TRBV28 with TRBJ2-4; TRBD1 matches at 12 bases. The germline gives CDR1 MDHEN, CDR2 SYDVKM. CDR3 length: 18 residues. V shed 1 base and J 7 bases; nucleotides not matched to a gene: 11. The CDR3 DNA sequence: TGTGCCAGCAGTTTATTGCCCCCGGGACAGGGGGCTAGTAACATTCAGTACTTC. Translating it yields CASSLLPPGQGASNIQYF.

This clone appeared a few times. The rearrangement links TRBV5-4 to TRBJ1-1; 9 nucleotides align to TRBD1. The CDR3 totals 14 residues. J lost 3 bases, V lost 4 bases, and 4 bases had no gene match. CDR1 is SGHNT and CDR2 is YYREEE in the germline V gene (reference sequence). The CDR3 nucleotides read TGTGCCAGCAGCCTCCGGGACAGGGACACTGAAGCTTTCTTT. Encoded protein: CASSLRDRDTEAFF.

DNA of the CDR3: TGTGCCAGCCGCCCAAATACAGACCCAGGGGTGGACGGCTACACCTTC. Translating gives CASRPNTDPGVDGYTF. J is TRBJ1-2 and V is TRBV6-6; D perhaps matches TRBD1 (6 bases). This CDR3 is built from 16 residues. Trimming stripped 8 bases from V and 8 bases from J, with 27 bases between. Germline-derived CDR1 and CDR2 are MNHNY and SVGAGI (reference sequence).

The chain uses TRBV28 and TRBJ2-7, with TRBD1 matching 9 bases. This CDR3 spans 14 amino acids. Trimming at V came to 7 bases and at J to 2 bases, leaving 6 bases not matched to a gene. Germline CDR1 MDHEN, CDR2 SYDVKM. The CDR3 loop is CASTPGTGTYEQYF. CDR3 nucleotide sequence: TGTGCCAGCACTCCCGGGACAGGGACCTACGAGCAGTACTTC.

This clone was counted a few times. The V call is TRBV6-5, the J call TRBJ1-1; D is undetermined. Germline V gene lookup returns CDR1 MNHEY and CDR2 SVGAGI. V was cut by 5 bases and J by 0 bases, with 7 bases left in between. This CDR3 region has 13 residues. DNA of the CDR3: TGTGCCAGCAGTCCAACAGTGAACACTGAAGCTTTCTTT. Translating gives CASSPTVNTEAFF.

The chain has TRBV14 and TRBJ2-3; TRBD2 matches at 7 bases. The J segment lost 4 bases and the V segment lost 4 bases, leaving 8 bases of the junction unmatched. Germline V gene data show CDR1 as SGHDN and CDR2 as FVKESK. The CDR3 covers 15 residues. The CDR3 loop reads CASSRAWGGADTQYF. Here the CDR3 DNA reads TGTGCCAGCAGCCGTGCATGGGGGGGAGCAGATACGCAGTATTTT.

The CDR3 loop is CASSPKQGWSGELFF. The CDR3 nucleotides read TGTGCCAGCAGCCCCAAGCAGGGTTGGAGCGGGGAGCTGTTTTTT. The chain uses TRBV11-2 and TRBJ2-2; D possibly corresponds to TRBD1 (5 bases). The CDR3 loop spans 15 amino acids. Germline-derived CDR1 and CDR2 are SGHAT and FQNNGV. The ends were cut back, 5 bases at V and 7 bases at J, with 17 bases in the middle.

This chain links TRBV9 with TRBJ2-7; 11 bases fit TRBD2. CDR3 length: 15 amino acids. V lost 4 bases, J lost 5 bases, and 8 bases stayed unmatched. The germline gives CDR1 SGDLS, CDR2 YYNGEE. CDR3 nucleotides: TGTGCCAGCAGCCCGCGACTAGCGGGGCGTCACGAGCAGTACTTC. This encodes CASSPRLAGRHEQYF.

The J gene is TRBJ1-2, the V gene TRBV5-1; D possibly corresponds to TRBD1 (6 bases). Trimming removed 3 bases at V and 3 bases at J, with 15 bases between. Per the germline V gene, CDR1 is SGHRS and CDR2 is YFSETQ. The CDR3 spans 15 residues. CDR3 bases: TGCGCCAGCAGCTCTGGGGACATAGAACACTATGGCTACACCTTC. It codes for CASSSGDIEHYGYTF. Drawing the rest from reference TRBV5-1 and TRBJ1-2, the complete variable domain is KAGVTQTPRYLIKTRGQQVTLSCSPISGHRSVSWYQQTPGQGLQFLFEYFSETQRNKGNFPGRFSGRQFSNSRSEMNVSTLELGDSALYLCASSSGDIEHYGYTFGSGTRLTVV.